This T cell receptor beta chain was captured by sequencing in a study of beta chain features in type 1 diabetes. Background on the study: No age, gender or cell yield differences were seen between patients and healthy donors. Study results and limitations: Moderate yet significant TCRB CDR3 shortening was seen in Type 1 diabetes patients in all four CD4+ subsets. Naive, central memory and regulatory TCRB repertoires appeared more similar among patients than healthy donors.

A remark on this clone: What it binds is unknown.

Germline V gene lookup returns CDR1 PRHDT and CDR2 FYEKMQ (reference sequence). CDR3 length: 11 residues. The V end was cut by 5 bases, the J end by 5 bases, with 4 bases between. Expressed TCRB transcripts were sequenced because the entire RNA isolate underwent reverse transcription. Libraries were prepared by immunoSEQ multiplex PCR; TCRdb keeps only in-frame clonotypes and omits some of them. The sample carries about 660,000 clones, 11% to 15% recorded once. Each of the CD4+ naive, central memory, regulatory and stem cell-like memory populations was sorted via CD45RO/CCR7/CD25/CD127/CD95/CD27. This TCR was recovered from a young man with type 1 diabetes. The sequenced sample consisted of naive CD4+ T cells from blood. V usage is TRBV13 and J usage is TRBJ1-3; D gene unclear. In DNA, the CDR3 is TGTGCCAGCAGCCAGAGAAACACCATATATTTT. The encoded protein is CASSQRNTIYF.